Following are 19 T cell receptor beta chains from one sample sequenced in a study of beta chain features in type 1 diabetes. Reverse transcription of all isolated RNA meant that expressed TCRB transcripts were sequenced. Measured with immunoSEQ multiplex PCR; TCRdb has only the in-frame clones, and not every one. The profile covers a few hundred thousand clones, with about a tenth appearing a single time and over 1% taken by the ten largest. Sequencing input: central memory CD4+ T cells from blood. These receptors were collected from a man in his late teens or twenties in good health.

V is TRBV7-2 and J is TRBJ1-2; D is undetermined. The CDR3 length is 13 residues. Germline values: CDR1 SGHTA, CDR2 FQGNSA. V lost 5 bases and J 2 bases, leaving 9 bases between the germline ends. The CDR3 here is CASSVDQNYGYTF. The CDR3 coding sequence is TGTGCCAGCAGCGTGGACCAGAACTATGGCTACACCTTC.

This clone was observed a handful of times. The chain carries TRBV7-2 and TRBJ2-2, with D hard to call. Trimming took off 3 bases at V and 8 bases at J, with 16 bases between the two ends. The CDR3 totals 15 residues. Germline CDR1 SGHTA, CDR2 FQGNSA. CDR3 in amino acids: CASSFGVPLPGELFF. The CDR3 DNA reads TGTGCCAGCAGCTTTGGGGTACCACTCCCTGGGGAGCTGTTTTTT.

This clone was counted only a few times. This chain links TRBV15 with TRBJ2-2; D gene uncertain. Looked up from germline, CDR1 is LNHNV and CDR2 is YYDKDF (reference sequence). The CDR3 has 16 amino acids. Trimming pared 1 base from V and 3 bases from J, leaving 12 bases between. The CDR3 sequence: CATSRAAGSDTGELFF. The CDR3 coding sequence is TGTGCCACCAGCAGAGCGGCAGGATCGGACACCGGGGAGCTGTTTTTT.

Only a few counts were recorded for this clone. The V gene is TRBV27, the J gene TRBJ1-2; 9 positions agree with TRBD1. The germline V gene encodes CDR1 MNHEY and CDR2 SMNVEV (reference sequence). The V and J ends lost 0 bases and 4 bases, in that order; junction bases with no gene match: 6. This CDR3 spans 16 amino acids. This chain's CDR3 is CASSLSRDRASYGYTF. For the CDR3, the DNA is TGTGCCAGCAGTTTATCCAGGGACAGGGCGAGCTATGGCTACACCTTC.

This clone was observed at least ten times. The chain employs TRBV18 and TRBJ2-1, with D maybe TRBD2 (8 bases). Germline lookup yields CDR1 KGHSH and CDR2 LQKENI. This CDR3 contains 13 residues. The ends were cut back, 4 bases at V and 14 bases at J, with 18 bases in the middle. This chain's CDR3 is CASSRDRAREEFF. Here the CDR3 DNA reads TGTGCCAGCTCACGCGACAGGGCGCGGGAGGAGTTCTTC.

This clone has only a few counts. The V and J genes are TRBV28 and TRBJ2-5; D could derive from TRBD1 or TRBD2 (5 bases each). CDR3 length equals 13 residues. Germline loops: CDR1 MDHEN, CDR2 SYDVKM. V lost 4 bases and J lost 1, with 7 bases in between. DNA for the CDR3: TGTGCCAGCAGTTCGGGGCTCCAAGAGACCCAGTACTTC. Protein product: CASSSGLQETQYF.

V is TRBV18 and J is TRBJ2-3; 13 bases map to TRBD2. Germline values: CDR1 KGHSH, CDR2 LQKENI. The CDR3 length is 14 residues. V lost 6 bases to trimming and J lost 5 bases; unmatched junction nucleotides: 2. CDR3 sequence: CASSGLAGLDTQYF. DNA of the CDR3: TGTGCCAGCTCGGGACTAGCGGGATTAGATACGCAGTATTTT.

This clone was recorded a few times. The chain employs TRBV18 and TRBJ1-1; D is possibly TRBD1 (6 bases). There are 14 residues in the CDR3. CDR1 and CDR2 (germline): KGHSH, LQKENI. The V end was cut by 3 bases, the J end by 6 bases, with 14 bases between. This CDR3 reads CASSPQQQGSEAFF. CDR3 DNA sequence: TGTGCCAGCTCACCGCAACAACAGGGATCTGAAGCTTTCTTT.

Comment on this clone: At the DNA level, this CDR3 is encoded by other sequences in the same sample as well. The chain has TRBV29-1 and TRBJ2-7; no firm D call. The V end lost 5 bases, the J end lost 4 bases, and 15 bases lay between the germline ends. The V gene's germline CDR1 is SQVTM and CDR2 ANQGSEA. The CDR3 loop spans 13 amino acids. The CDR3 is CSVLDPTDYEQYF. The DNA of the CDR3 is TGCAGCGTTCTGGACCCGACCGATTACGAGCAGTACTTC.

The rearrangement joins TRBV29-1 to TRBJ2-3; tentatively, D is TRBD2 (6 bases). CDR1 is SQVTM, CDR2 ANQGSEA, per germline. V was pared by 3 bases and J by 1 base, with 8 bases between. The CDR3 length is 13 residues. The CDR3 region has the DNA TGCAGCGTTGAGGCTAGCGGCACAGATACGCAGTATTTT. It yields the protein CSVEASGTDTQYF.

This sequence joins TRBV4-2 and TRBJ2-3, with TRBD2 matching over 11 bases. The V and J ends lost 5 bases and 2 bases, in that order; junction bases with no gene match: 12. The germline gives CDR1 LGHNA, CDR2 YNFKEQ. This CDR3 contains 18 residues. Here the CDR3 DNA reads TGTGCCAGCAGCGGTGTAAGGACTAGCGGGCAGGACACAGATACGCAGTATTTT. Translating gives CASSGVRTSGQDTDTQYF.

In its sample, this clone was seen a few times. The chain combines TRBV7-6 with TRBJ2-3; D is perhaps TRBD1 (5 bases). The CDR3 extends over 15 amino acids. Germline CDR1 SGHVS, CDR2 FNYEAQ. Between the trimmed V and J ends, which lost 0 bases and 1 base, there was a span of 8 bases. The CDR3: CASSLAVRGTDTQYF. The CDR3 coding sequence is TGTGCCAGCAGCTTAGCGGTCAGGGGCACAGATACGCAGTATTTT.

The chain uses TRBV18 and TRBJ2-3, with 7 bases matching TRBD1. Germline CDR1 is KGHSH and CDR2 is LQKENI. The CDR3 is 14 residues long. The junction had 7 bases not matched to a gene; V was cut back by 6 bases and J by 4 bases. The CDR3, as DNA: TGTGCCAGCTCCCTGACAGGGATGGCAGATACGCAGTATTTT. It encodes CASSLTGMADTQYF.

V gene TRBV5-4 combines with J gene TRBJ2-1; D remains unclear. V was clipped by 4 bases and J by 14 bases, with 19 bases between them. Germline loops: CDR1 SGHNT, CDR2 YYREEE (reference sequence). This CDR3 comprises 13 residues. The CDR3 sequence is CASSPTTGLREFF. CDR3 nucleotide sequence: TGTGCCAGCAGCCCGACGACTGGATTACGTGAGTTCTTC.

CDR3 sequence reads: CASSEPYFNTGDTQYF. In DNA, the CDR3 is TGTGCCAGCAGTGAGCCCTATTTTAACACCGGTGATACGCAGTATTTT. The gene calls are TRBV2 and TRBJ2-3; D gene ambiguous. The V gene lost 3 bases and the J gene lost 6 bases, with 19 bases spanning the gap. This CDR3 has 16 residues. Germline assignment: CDR1 SNHLY and CDR2 FYNNEI.

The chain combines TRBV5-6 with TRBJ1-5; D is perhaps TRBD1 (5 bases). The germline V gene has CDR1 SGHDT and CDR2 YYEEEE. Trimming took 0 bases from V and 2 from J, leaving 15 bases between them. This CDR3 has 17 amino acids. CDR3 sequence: CASSLGGWGDGNQPQHF. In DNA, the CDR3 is TGTGCCAGCAGCTTGGGTGGTTGGGGGGATGGCAATCAGCCCCAGCATTTT.

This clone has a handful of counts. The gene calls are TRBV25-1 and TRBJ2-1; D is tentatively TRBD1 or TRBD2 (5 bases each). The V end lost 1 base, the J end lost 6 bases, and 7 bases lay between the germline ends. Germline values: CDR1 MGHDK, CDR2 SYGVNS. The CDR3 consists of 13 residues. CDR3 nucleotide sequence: TGTGCCAGCAGTGAATGGGACCTCAATGAGCAGTTCTTC. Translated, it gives CASSEWDLNEQFF.

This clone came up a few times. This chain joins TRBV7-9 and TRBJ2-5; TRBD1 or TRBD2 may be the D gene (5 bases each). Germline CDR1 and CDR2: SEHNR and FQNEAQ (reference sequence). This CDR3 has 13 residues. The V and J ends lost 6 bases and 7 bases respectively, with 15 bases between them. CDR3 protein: CASSLASGRTQYF. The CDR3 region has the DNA TGTGCCAGCAGTCTAGCTTCGGGGCGGACCCAGTACTTC.

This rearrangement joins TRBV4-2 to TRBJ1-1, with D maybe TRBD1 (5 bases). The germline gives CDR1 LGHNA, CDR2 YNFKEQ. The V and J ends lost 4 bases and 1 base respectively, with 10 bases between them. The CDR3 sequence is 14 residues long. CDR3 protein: CASSPWDGNTEAFF. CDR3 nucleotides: TGTGCCAGCAGCCCCTGGGACGGGAACACTGAAGCTTTCTTT.